A single T cell receptor (beta chain) is shown here with its context. The data derive from a study of blood T cell repertoires in COVID-19. Study-wide background: The United States, Italy and Spain provided the acute and convalescent COVID-19 samples. The cDNA or gDNA used as material had been derived from T cells, B-cell-depleted T cells, or PBMCs.

In the original workflow: Cell counts per sample came from amplifying reference gene primers. Profiled with immunoSEQ multiplex PCR; TCRdb holds only in-frame clones, not every one. V and J calls and clone size are as listed in that table; D and trimming were resolved from the DNA. The table lists 95,000 to 150,000 clones, 75% to 85% of them singletons. In germline, CDR1 is MNHNS, CDR2 SASEGT. This CDR3 has 14 residues. V lost 0 bases to trimming and J lost 7 bases; unmatched junction nucleotides: 5. The receptor was isolated from a man aged 35-49 years with active or convalescent COVID-19. The chain is built from TRBV6-1 and TRBJ2-5, with TRBD1 identical over 7 bases. Specimen: peripheral blood. Written as DNA, the CDR3 is TGTGCCAGCAGTGAAGCCGGGACAGCCTCGACCCAGTACTTC. The encoded protein is CASSEAGTASTQYF.